This TCR beta chain was sequenced in a study of OX40 agonist ivuxolimab in advanced cancers. Study as a whole: The patients received agonistic anti-OX40 (CD134) antibody ivuxolimab.

Patients who had autoimmune disease history or got systemic immunosuppression were left out. Assay: immunoSEQ multiplex PCR; the TCRdb copy retains only in-frame clones and omits some. The sample includes approximately 69,000 clones, more than 70% seen only once; the top ten take approximately 8.7%. The CDR3 totals 15 residues. The genes are TRBV21-1 and TRBJ2-2. TRBV21-1 is shown as a pseudogene. Sequencing used CD4+ or CD8+ T cells sorted from blood, obtained in a trial of the OX40 agonist ivuxolimab. This clonotype was obtained from an adult with an advanced solid tumor such as melanoma, head and neck, liver or kidney cancer. This CDR3 reads CASRRDGENTGELFF. The DNA of the CDR3 is TGTGCCAGCCGCCGGGACGGAGAGAACACCGGGGAGCTGTTTTTT.